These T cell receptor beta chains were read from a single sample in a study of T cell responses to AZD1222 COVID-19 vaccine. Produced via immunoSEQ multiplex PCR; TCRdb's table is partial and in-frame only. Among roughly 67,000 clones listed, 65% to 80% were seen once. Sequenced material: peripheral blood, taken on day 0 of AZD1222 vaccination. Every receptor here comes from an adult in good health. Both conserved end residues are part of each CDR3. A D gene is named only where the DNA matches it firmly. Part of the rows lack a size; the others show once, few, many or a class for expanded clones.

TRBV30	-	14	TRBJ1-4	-	CAWSVRSGFEKLFF	TGTGCCTGGAGTGTACGTTCAGGTTTCGAAAAACTGTTTTTT
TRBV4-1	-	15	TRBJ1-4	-	CASTQTAATNEKLFF	TGCGCCAGCACCCAGACAGCTGCAACTAATGAAAAACTGTTTTTT
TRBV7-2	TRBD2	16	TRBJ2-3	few	CASSLVGGVSTDTQYF	TGTGCCAGCAGCTTAGTCGGGGGGGTTAGCACAGATACGCAGTATTTT
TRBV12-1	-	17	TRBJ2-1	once	CASSFALVSRNYNEQFF	TGTGCCAGCAGCTTTGCACTTGTCAGCCGAAACTACAATGAGCAGTTCTTC
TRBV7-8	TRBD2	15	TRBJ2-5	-	CASSFSGGAQETQYF	TGTGCCAGCAGCTTCAGCGGGGGGGCCCAGGAGACCCAGTACTTC
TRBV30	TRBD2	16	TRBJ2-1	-	CAWSRAGLASYNEQFF	TGTGCCTGGAGCCGGGCGGGACTAGCGAGCTACAATGAGCAGTTCTTC
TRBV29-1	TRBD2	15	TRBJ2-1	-	CSVEKRGGHGNEQFF	TGCAGCGTTGAGAAGCGGGGGGGCCATGGCAATGAGCAGTTCTTC
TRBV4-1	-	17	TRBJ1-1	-	CASSQEFGGAMNTEAFF	TGCGCCAGCAGCCAAGAGTTTGGGGGCGCGATGAACACTGAAGCTTTCTTT
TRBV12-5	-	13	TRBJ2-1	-	CASGFSSYNEQFF	TGTGCTAGTGGTTTTAGTTCCTACAATGAGCAGTTCTTC
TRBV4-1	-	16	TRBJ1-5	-	CASSQDLGGANQPQHF	TGCGCCAGCAGCCAAGATCTAGGAGGAGCCAATCAGCCCCAGCATTTT
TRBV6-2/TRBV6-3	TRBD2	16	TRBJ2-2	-	CASSYTAGGPHGELFF	TGTGCCAGCAGTTACACAGCGGGGGGGCCCCACGGGGAGCTGTTTTTT
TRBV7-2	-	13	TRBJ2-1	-	CASSKGLLREQFF	TGTGCCAGCAGCAAAGGGCTTCTCAGGGAGCAGTTCTTC
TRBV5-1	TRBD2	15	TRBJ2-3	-	CASSLRGGGTDTQYF	TGCGCCAGCAGCTTGCGGGGGGGCGGCACAGATACGCAGTATTTT
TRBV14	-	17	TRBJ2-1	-	CASSQVYRYTRYNEQFF	TGTGCCAGCAGCCAAGTTTATCGGTATACTCGCTACAATGAGCAGTTCTTC
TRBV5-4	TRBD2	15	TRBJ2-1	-	CASSPGLGGNNEQFF	TGTGCCAGCAGCCCGGGACTAGGGGGGAACAATGAGCAGTTCTTC
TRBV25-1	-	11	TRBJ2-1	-	CASNRYNEQFF	TGTGCCAGCAACAGGTACAATGAGCAGTTCTTC
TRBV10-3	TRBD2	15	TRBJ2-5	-	CAISDGSSGVETQYF	TGTGCCATCAGTGATGGGTCTAGCGGGGTTGAGACCCAGTACTTC
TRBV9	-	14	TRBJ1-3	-	CASSVDSIGNTIYF	TGTGCCAGCAGCGTCGACAGTATTGGAAACACCATATATTTT
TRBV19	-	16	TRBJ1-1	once	CASSNPYRQIYTEAFF	TGTGCCAGTAGTAACCCCTACCGACAGATCTACACTGAAGCTTTCTTT
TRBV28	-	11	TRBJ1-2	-	CASSSALGYTF	TGTGCCAGCAGTTCTGCTTTGGGCTACACCTTC
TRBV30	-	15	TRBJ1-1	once	CAWSPTRRLDTEAFF	TGTGCCTGGAGTCCAACTAGGCGGTTGGACACTGAAGCTTTCTTT
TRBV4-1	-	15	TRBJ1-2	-	CASSQAAGMMYGYTF	TGCGCCAGCAGCCAAGCGGCAGGGATGATGTATGGCTACACCTTC
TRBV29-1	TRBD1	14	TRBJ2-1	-	CSVVIATGGDEQFF	TGCAGCGTTGTCATAGCGACAGGGGGGGATGAGCAGTTCTTC
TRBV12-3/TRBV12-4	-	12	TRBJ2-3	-	CASSFSADTQYF	TGTGCCAGCAGTTTTAGCGCAGATACGCAGTATTTT